A single sample is the source of the 8 T cell receptor beta chains below, sequenced in a study of blood T cell repertoires in COVID-19. Repertoires were generated with immunoSEQ multiplex PCR, while TCRdb's copy carries only in-frame clones and drops some. The sample has 150,000 to 200,000 clones; around 84% are singletons. What was sequenced was peripheral blood. The receptors were sampled from a woman of 80 years or more with acute or convalescent COVID-19.

This clone was counted a few times. The chain employs TRBV28 and TRBJ2-7; D uncertain. V was trimmed by 8 bases and J by 6 bases, leaving 11 bases between them. The CDR3 has 11 amino acids. Germline V lookup: CDR1 MDHEN, CDR2 SYDVKM. This CDR3 reads CASSSRSEQYF. The CDR3, as DNA: TGTGCCAGCTCCTCCCGCAGCGAGCAGTACTTC. Full variable domain (outside the CDR3, taken from reference TRBV28 and TRBJ2-7): DVKVTQSSRYLVKRTGEKVFLECVQDMDHENMFWYRQDPGLGLRLIYFSYDVKMKEKGDIPEGYSVSREKKERFSLILESASTNQTSMYLCASSSRSEQYFGPGTRLTVT.

The gene calls are TRBV19 and TRBJ1-1, with TRBD1 as a possible D gene (6 bases). This CDR3 is 16 amino acids long. Germline values: CDR1 LNHDA, CDR2 SQIVND (reference sequence). V was pared by 7 bases and J by 1 base, with 19 bases between. CDR3 in amino acids: CASTIREGRGNTEAFF. The CDR3 DNA is TGTGCCAGTACCATACGGGAAGGCAGGGGGAACACTGAAGCTTTCTTT.

This sequence joins TRBV7-2 and TRBJ1-2; D might be TRBD1 (6 bases). The V gene lost 5 bases and the J gene lost 0 bases, with 16 bases spanning the gap. The length of the CDR3 is 16 residues. The germline V gene has CDR1 SGHTA and CDR2 FQGNSA. The CDR3 DNA sequence: TGTGCCAGCAGCGAGACAGGTGACCCAGCTAACTATGGCTACACCTTC. Its translation: CASSETGDPANYGYTF. Using reference TRBV7-2 and TRBJ1-2 for the parts outside the CDR3, the full variable domain is GAGVSQSPSNKVTEKGKDVELRCDPISGHTALYWYRQSLGQGLEFLIYFQGNSAPDKSGLPSDRFSAERTGGSVSTLTIQRTQQEDSAVYLCASSETGDPANYGYTFGSGTRLTVV.

The J gene is TRBJ1-1, the V gene TRBV23-1; possible D gene TRBD1, 5 bases. TRBV23-1 is flagged as an ORF with uncertain function. The CDR3 length is 13 residues. CDR3: CVGKDSANTEAFF. CDR3 in DNA: TGCGTCGGAAAAGACAGCGCGAACACTGAAGCTTTCTTT.

This sequence joins TRBV6-4 and TRBJ2-3; 13 nucleotides agree with TRBD2. J was trimmed by 5 bases and V by 4 bases; bases with no gene match: 6. This CDR3 is 16 amino acids long. Germline lookup yields CDR1 MRHNA and CDR2 SNTAGT. Written as DNA, the CDR3 is TGTGCCAGCAGTGCCCGGACTAGCGGGAGCTTAGATACGCAGTATTTT. It specifies CASSARTSGSLDTQYF.

This clone was seen only a few times. A junction boundary mismatches the germline segment, possibly from a read error. The chain links TRBV5-4 to TRBJ1-6; D remains ambiguous. The germline V gene encodes CDR1 SGHNT and CDR2 YYREEE (reference sequence). This CDR3 comprises 14 residues. The CDR3 spells CASSLPGSNPPLHF. CDR3 DNA: TGTGCCAGCAGCCTTCCCGGGTCTAATCCACCCCTCCACTTT.

This chain links TRBV4-1 with TRBJ2-5; tentative D call: TRBD2 (6 bases). Germline CDR1 and CDR2: MGHRA and YSYEKL. V lost 0 bases, J lost 5 bases, and 19 bases lay in between. CDR3 length: 17 residues. This CDR3 reads CASSQDAPGTPRETQYF. Here the CDR3 DNA reads TGCGCCAGCAGCCAAGACGCGCCCGGGACTCCAAGGGAGACCCAGTACTTC.

This chain uses TRBV5-1 with TRBJ2-5; no reliable D call. Germline CDR1 SGHRS, CDR2 YFSETQ. With 1 base removed from V and 2 bases from J, the gap between germline ends came to 9 bases. The CDR3 totals 14 residues. The CDR3 DNA reads as TGCGCCAGCAGCTTGCTCGGCAGGCAAGAGACCCAGTACTTC. This translates into CASSLLGRQETQYF.